This entry lists 25 T cell receptor beta chains sequenced from one sample in a study of T cell responses to AZD1222 COVID-19 vaccine. The table came from immunoSEQ multiplex PCR; TCRdb's copy has only in-frame clones and leaves some out. The sample has 110,000 to 150,000 clones; nearly 95% are singletons. The sequenced sample was peripheral blood, obtained on day 0 of AZD1222 vaccination. These receptors all stem from an adult in good health.

The sample holds one count of this clone. Here the CDR3 reads CASSAGPPYEQYF. CDR3 bases: TGTGCCAGCAGCGCCGGGCCACCCTACGAGCAGTACTTC. This chain uses TRBV14 with TRBJ2-7; D gene unclear. The CDR3 is 13 amino acids. Trimming removed 5 bases from V and 2 bases from J, with 10 bases in between. Germline V gene lookup returns CDR1 SGHDN and CDR2 FVKESK.

V and J are TRBV7-8 and TRBJ2-1; 16 bases agree with TRBD2. The CDR3 sequence is 18 residues long. Germline values: CDR1 SGHVS, CDR2 FQNEAQ. V lost 2 bases, J lost 2 bases, and 3 bases stayed unmatched. This CDR3 reads CASSLTGTSGRAYNEQFF. The CDR3, as DNA: TGTGCCAGCAGCTTAACCGGGACTAGCGGGAGGGCCTACAATGAGCAGTTCTTC. Supplemented by reference TRBV7-8 and TRBJ2-1, the full variable domain reads GAGVSQSPRYKVAKRGQDVALRCDPISGHVSLFWYQQALGQGPEFLTYFQNEAQLDKSGLPSDRFFAERPEGSVSTLKIQRTQQEDSAVYLCASSLTGTSGRAYNEQFFGPGTRLTVL.

The chain is built from TRBV29-1 and TRBJ2-5; TRBD2 aligns across 10 bases. The germline V gene encodes CDR1 SQVTM and CDR2 ANQGSEA. V trimming: 6 bases; J trimming: 5 bases; junction bases outside the gene matches: 9. CDR3 length: 14 amino acids. CDR3 region: CSVLPSGSRETQYF. The CDR3 coding sequence is TGCAGCGTACTACCTAGCGGGAGTCGCGAGACCCAGTACTTC. Filled out from reference TRBV29-1 and TRBJ2-5, the complete variable domain reads SAVISQKPSRDICQRGTSLTIQCQVDSQVTMMFWYRQQPGQSLTLIATANQGSEATYESGFVIDKFPISRPNLTFSTLTVSNMSPEDSSIYLCSVLPSGSRETQYFGPGTRLLVL.

The rearrangement uses TRBV27 and TRBJ2-3; no reliable D call. CDR3 length equals 12 residues. The V end was cut by 5 bases, the J end by 4 bases, with 7 bases between. From germline, CDR1 is MNHEY and CDR2 SMNVEV (reference sequence). The CDR3 coding sequence is TGTGCCAGCAGTATGCAGGCAGATACGCAGTATTTT. Translated: CASSMQADTQYF.

V usage is TRBV13 and J usage is TRBJ2-1; perhaps TRBD2 as D (5 bases). This CDR3 region has 15 residues. The germline V and J ends were trimmed by 3 bases and 7 bases, with 16 bases remaining between them. Germline values: CDR1 PRHDT, CDR2 FYEKMQ (reference sequence). Here the CDR3 DNA reads TGTGCCAGCAGCTTCTCAGGACTCTCGTCTAATGAGCAGTTCTTC. It specifies CASSFSGLSSNEQFF.

The genes are TRBV12-3 or TRBV12-4 and TRBJ2-2, with no clear D. The V end was cut by 3 bases, the J end by 6 bases, with 2 bases between. The CDR3 is made up of 11 amino acids. The CDR3 here is CASSLPGELFF. CDR3 sequence (DNA): TGTGCCAGCAGTTTGCCCGGGGAGCTGTTTTTT.

This chain connects TRBV12-3 or TRBV12-4 to TRBJ1-6, with D perhaps matching TRBD1 (6 bases). V lost 7 bases and J 8 bases, leaving 12 bases between the germline ends. The CDR3 is 13 amino acids. The CDR3 loop reads CASTAGVYSPLHF. DNA of the CDR3: TGTGCCAGCACCGCAGGGGTTTATTCACCCCTCCACTTT.

The rearrangement links TRBV7-8 to TRBJ2-1, with D possibly matching TRBD1 (6 bases). CDR3 length: 16 amino acids. Deletions cut 4 bases from V and 4 bases from J, with 17 bases between. CDR1 SGHVS and CDR2 FQNEAQ come from the germline V gene. The DNA for the CDR3 is TGTGCCAGCAGCTCCATCAGGGGACAAGGATACAATGAGCAGTTCTTC. Protein sequence: CASSSIRGQGYNEQFF.

V gene TRBV6-5 combines with J gene TRBJ1-1; D may be TRBD1 (5 bases). V was pared by 7 bases and J by 1 base, with 16 bases between. This CDR3 is 15 amino acids long. Germline CDR1 reads MNHEY; CDR2 reads SVGAGI. The CDR3 sequence is CASNPGPIRNTEAFF. The DNA for the CDR3 is TGTGCCAGCAACCCGGGACCGATAAGGAACACTGAAGCTTTCTTT.

This clone has a handful of counts. This sequence joins TRBV6-5 and TRBJ2-7, with D perhaps TRBD2 (6 bases). This CDR3 comprises 12 residues. With 11 bases removed from V and 2 bases from J, the gap between germline ends came to 13 bases. CDR1 and CDR2 from the germline V gene are MNHEY and SVGAGI. In DNA, the CDR3 is TGTGCCGTGGGCGGAGGGGCCTACGAGCAGTACTTC. This translates into CAVGGGAYEQYF.

V and J are TRBV2 and TRBJ1-1; D gene ambiguous. This CDR3 contains 14 residues. Trimming left V 4 bases short and J 1 base short, with 10 bases between. CDR1 is SNHLY and CDR2 is FYNNEI in the germline V gene. The CDR3 region has the DNA TGTGCCAGCAGTGTCGGAGGCGAGAACACTGAAGCTTTCTTT. Translated: CASSVGGENTEAFF.

The chain combines TRBV6-2 or TRBV6-3 with TRBJ2-5; D gene ambiguous. Germline V gives CDR1 MNHEY, CDR2 SVGEGT. Trimming took 4 bases from V and 4 from J, leaving 4 bases between them. This CDR3 is built from 11 residues. In DNA form, the CDR3 reads TGTGCCAGCAGTTCTGGAGAGACCCAGTACTTC. It yields the protein CASSSGETQYF.

V gene TRBV29-1 combines with J gene TRBJ2-7; unclear D gene. Germline CDR1 is SQVTM and CDR2 is ANQGSEA. V lost 4 bases and J 3 bases, leaving 10 bases between the germline ends. The CDR3 runs to 12 residues. The CDR3 is CSVVTSNYEQYF. In DNA, the CDR3 is TGCAGCGTTGTCACAAGTAACTACGAGCAGTACTTC.

J is TRBJ2-2 and V is TRBV3-1 (or the pseudogene TRBV3-2); D unresolved. The CDR3 length is 15 residues. The V end lost 0 bases, the J end lost 2 bases, and 7 bases lay between the germline ends. In germline, CDR1 is LGHDT, CDR2 YNNKEL (reference sequence). CDR3 in amino acids: CASSQEFSNTGELFF. The CDR3 DNA follows: TGTGCCAGCAGCCAAGAGTTTAGCAACACCGGGGAGCTGTTTTTT.

This clone showed up just a few times. The chain joins TRBV27 to TRBJ2-7, with D tentatively TRBD2 (5 bases). This CDR3 contains 13 residues. Germline CDR1 reads MNHEY; CDR2 reads SMNVEV (reference sequence). Trimming shortened V by 5 bases and J by 6 bases, and 14 bases separated the two germline ends. CDR3 loop: CASSPTLSGEQYF. The CDR3 DNA reads as TGTGCCAGCAGTCCAACCCTCAGCGGCGAGCAGTACTTC.

This chain connects TRBV6-6 to TRBJ2-7; the D gene is possibly TRBD1 (7 bases). The CDR3 is made up of 21 amino acids. Germline CDR1 MNHNY, CDR2 SVGAGI (reference sequence). V shed 6 bases and J shed 0 bases, with 33 bases lying between them. This chain's CDR3 is CASSGRTTGLGSTGSSYEQYF. For the CDR3, the DNA is TGTGCCAGCAGCGGGAGAACGACAGGGTTAGGGTCAACTGGGAGCTCCTACGAGCAGTACTTC.

This clone has a handful of counts. This rearrangement joins TRBV7-9 to TRBJ2-7; 12 bases align to TRBD2. V gave up 5 bases and J gave up 3 bases; unmatched junction bases: 5. The germline gives CDR1 SEHNR, CDR2 FQNEAQ (reference sequence). CDR3 size: 15 residues. CDR3 DNA sequence: TGTGCCAGCAGCCCCTCTAGCGGGAGGGACTACGAGCAGTACTTC. Translating it yields CASSPSSGRDYEQYF.

The chain employs TRBV12-3 or TRBV12-4 and TRBJ1-2; D not certain. The CDR3 contains 13 residues. V lost 3 bases and J 8 bases, leaving 13 bases between the germline ends. The CDR3 coding sequence is TGTGCCAGCAGTTTTCGGGGATTGGAGGGCTACACCTTC. Residues: CASSFRGLEGYTF.

This sequence joins TRBV6-1 and TRBJ1-5; TRBD1 matches at 11 bases. V trimming: 3 bases; J trimming: 6 bases; junction bases outside the gene matches: 7. The CDR3 length is 16 residues. Germline V gene sequence: CDR1 MNHNS, CDR2 SASEGT. The CDR3 DNA reads TGTGCCAGCAGTGACCCCGGACAGGGGGCTTTTCAGCCCCAGCATTTT. Protein product: CASSDPGQGAFQPQHF.

This rearrangement joins TRBV2 to TRBJ2-2, with 7 positions matching TRBD2. Trimming cost V 6 bases and J 7 bases; bases outside gene matches: 11. Germline V CDR1 and CDR2: SNHLY, FYNNEI. CDR3 length: 15 amino acids. The CDR3 is CASRREWFASGELFF. The CDR3 coding sequence is TGTGCCAGCAGGCGGGAGTGGTTCGCGAGCGGGGAGCTGTTTTTT.

The DNA for the CDR3 is TGTGCCAGCAGCCCAAACACCGGACAGGGAGAGTATGGCTACACCTTC. This sequence encodes CASSPNTGQGEYGYTF. This sequence joins TRBV7-9 and TRBJ1-2; 8 bases agree with TRBD1. Germline loops: CDR1 SEHNR, CDR2 FQNEAQ (reference sequence). The CDR3 spans 16 residues. Trimming at V came to 5 bases and at J to 5 bases, leaving 13 bases not matched to a gene.

The rearrangement joins TRBV27 to TRBJ1-2, with 7 nucleotides matching TRBD1. The CDR3 extends over 15 amino acids. The J segment lost 3 bases and the V segment lost 4 bases, leaving 8 bases of the junction unmatched. Germline assignment: CDR1 MNHEY and CDR2 SMNVEV (reference sequence). CDR3 region: CASSSRQGRDYGYTF. CDR3 DNA sequence: TGTGCCAGCAGTTCCAGACAGGGTAGGGACTATGGCTACACCTTC.

This rearrangement joins TRBV9 to TRBJ2-3, with 10 nucleotides matching TRBD1. CDR1 SGDLS and CDR2 YYNGEE come from the germline V gene. The CDR3 length is 15 residues. Losses at the gene ends were 3 bases for V and 1 base for J; bases not matched to a gene: 2. The CDR3 sequence is CASSAGTGGTDTQYF. For the CDR3, the DNA is TGTGCCAGCAGCGCCGGGACAGGGGGCACAGATACGCAGTATTTT.

The chain couples TRBV5-6 to TRBJ2-3; D is undetermined. CDR1 SGHDT and CDR2 YYEEEE come from the germline V gene. The ends were cut back, 6 bases at V and 2 bases at J, with 13 bases in the middle. This CDR3 spans 14 amino acids. The DNA of the CDR3 is TGTGCCAGCAACCTAATGGGGATCACAGATACGCAGTATTTT. It translates to CASNLMGITDTQYF.

This clone has a single count. CDR3 sequence reads: CASSLTPGQPQHF. In DNA form, the CDR3 reads TGTGCCAGCAGCTTAACCCCGGGGCAGCCCCAGCATTTT. The chain couples TRBV7-9 to TRBJ1-5, with unresolved D. There are 13 residues in the CDR3. Germline loops: CDR1 SEHNR, CDR2 FQNEAQ (reference sequence). V lost 2 bases to trimming and J lost 7 bases, with 9 bases between them.